This T cell receptor beta chain derives from a study of T-cell reconstitution after alpha-beta-depleted transplantation in children. This clonotype occurred a few times. Preparing the TCRbeta library involved the use of unique molecular identifiers. TCRdb reprocessed the PCR reads via MiXCR and lists one record per CDR3 protein. The sample has roughly 590,000 distinct CDR3 sequences; roughly 17% are singletons. The CDR3 runs to 14 residues. Germline CDR1 SGHTA, CDR2 FQGNSA. Germline trimming cut 1 base from V and 8 bases from J; bases unmatched to any gene: 5. This sample comprised PBMCs from the stem cell graft donor, obtained from the stem cell graft. The V call is TRBV7-2, the J call TRBJ2-1, with 7 bases lining up with TRBD2. This sequence originates from a human donor who donated a stem cell graft to a child with acute myeloid leukemia. The CDR3 is CASSLVRLADEQFF. The CDR3 DNA follows: TGTGCCAGCAGCTTAGTCCGGCTAGCGGATGAGCAGTTCTTC.